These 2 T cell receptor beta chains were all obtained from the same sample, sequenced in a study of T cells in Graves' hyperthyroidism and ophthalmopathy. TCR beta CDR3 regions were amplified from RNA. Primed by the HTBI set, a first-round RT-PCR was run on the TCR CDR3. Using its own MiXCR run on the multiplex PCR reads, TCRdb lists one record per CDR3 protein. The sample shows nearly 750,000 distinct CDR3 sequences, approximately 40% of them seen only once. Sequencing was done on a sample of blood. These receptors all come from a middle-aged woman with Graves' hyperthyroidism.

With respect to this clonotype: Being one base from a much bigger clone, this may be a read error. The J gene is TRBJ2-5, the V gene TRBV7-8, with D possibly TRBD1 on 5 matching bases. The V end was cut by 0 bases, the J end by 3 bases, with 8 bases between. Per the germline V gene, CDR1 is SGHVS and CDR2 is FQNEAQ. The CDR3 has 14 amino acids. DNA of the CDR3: TGTGCCAGCAGCTTAGCCAGCAGGGAAGAGACCCAGTACTTC. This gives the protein CASSLASREETQYF. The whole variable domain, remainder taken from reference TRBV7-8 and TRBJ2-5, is GAGVSQSPRYKVAKRGQDVALRCDPISGHVSLFWYQQALGQGPEFLTYFQNEAQLDKSGLPSDRFFAERPEGSVSTLKIQRTQQEDSAVYLCASSLASREETQYFGPGTRLLVL.

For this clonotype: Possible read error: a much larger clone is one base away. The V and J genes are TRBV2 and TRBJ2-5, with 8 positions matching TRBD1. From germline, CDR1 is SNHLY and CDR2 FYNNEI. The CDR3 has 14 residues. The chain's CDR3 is CASSEQGAGETRYF. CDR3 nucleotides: TGTGCCAGCAGTGAACAGGGGGCAGGAGAGACCCGGTACTTC.